These T cell receptor beta chains were read from a single sample in a study of cytomegalovirus exposure and HLA in healthy donors. Sequencing used immunoSEQ multiplex PCR; TCRdb keeps in-frame clones, though not all of them. The sample lists approximately 110,000 clones, more than 60% occurring once. Input material: PBMCs. Every receptor here comes from a woman aged 55 to 70 in good health and CMV-seropositive. Each CDR3 is given with its conserved first and last residue. D genes are given only for firm matches. The size of a clone is reported for some rows only, either as once, few or many, or as a class for expanded clones.

clone size: NA; V gene: TRBV18; J gene: TRBJ2-5; D gene: TRBD1; CDR3 protein: CASSQNRGSQETQYF; CDR3 DNA: TGTGCCAGCTCACAGAACAGGGGGAGTCAAGAGACCCAGTACTTC
clone size: few; V gene: TRBV5-1; J gene: TRBJ2-5; D gene: NA; CDR3 protein: CASSLVLTRQETQYF; CDR3 DNA: TGCGCCAGCAGCTTGGTTCTCACTAGGCAGGAGACCCAGTACTTC
clone size: NA; V gene: TRBV6-6; J gene: TRBJ1-4; D gene: TRBD1; CDR3 protein: CASSQTGNEKLFF; CDR3 DNA: TGTGCCAGCAGCCAGACAGGGAATGAAAAACTGTTTTTT
clone size: NA; V gene: TRBV7-8; J gene: TRBJ1-3; D gene: TRBD1; CDR3 protein: CASSRLDRGPGNTIYF; CDR3 DNA: TGTGCCAGCAGCCGGTTAGACAGGGGGCCTGGAAACACCATATATTTT
clone size: NA; V gene: TRBV27; J gene: TRBJ1-4; D gene: TRBD1; CDR3 protein: CASRDSLNEKLFF; CDR3 DNA: TGTGCCAGCCGGGACAGTCTGAATGAAAAACTGTTTTTT
clone size: NA; V gene: TRBV4-1; J gene: TRBJ2-1; D gene: TRBD2; CDR3 protein: CASSQRTSGGSSYNEQFF; CDR3 DNA: TGCGCCAGCAGCCAACGCACTAGCGGTGGAAGCTCCTACAATGAGCAGTTCTTC
clone size: NA; V gene: TRBV30; J gene: TRBJ2-1; D gene: TRBD2; CDR3 protein: CAWSVEREWAYNEQFF; CDR3 DNA: TGTGCCTGGAGTGTCGAGCGGGAGTGGGCTTACAATGAGCAGTTCTTC
clone size: NA; V gene: TRBV6-1; J gene: TRBJ1-1; D gene: TRBD1; CDR3 protein: CASSARQGLNTEAFF; CDR3 DNA: TGTGCCAGCAGCGCACGACAGGGGCTGAACACTGAAGCTTTCTTT
clone size: few; V gene: TRBV15; J gene: TRBJ2-7; D gene: TRBD1; CDR3 protein: CATSTAGGSYEQYF; CDR3 DNA: TGTGCCACCAGCACAGCAGGGGGTTCCTACGAGCAGTACTTC
clone size: NA; V gene: TRBV19; J gene: TRBJ1-1; D gene: NA; CDR3 protein: CASSMGYTEAFF; CDR3 DNA: TGTGCCAGTAGTATGGGCTACACTGAAGCTTTCTTT
clone size: NA; V gene: TRBV18; J gene: TRBJ2-7; D gene: TRBD1; CDR3 protein: CASSPTGTGTHEQYF; CDR3 DNA: TGTGCCAGCTCCCCAACCGGGACAGGGACCCACGAGCAGTACTTC
clone size: NA; V gene: TRBV5-8; J gene: TRBJ2-7; D gene: TRBD2; CDR3 protein: CASSLAGTSGRLYEQYF; CDR3 DNA: TGTGCCAGCAGCTTGGCGGGGACTAGCGGGAGGCTCTACGAGCAGTACTTC
clone size: NA; V gene: TRBV2; J gene: TRBJ1-2; D gene: TRBD1; CDR3 protein: CASSEETGPAYGYTF; CDR3 DNA: TGTGCCAGCAGTGAAGAGACAGGGCCAGCTTATGGCTACACCTTC
clone size: NA; V gene: TRBV19; J gene: TRBJ2-3; D gene: NA; CDR3 protein: CASSTRMSGSTDTQYF; CDR3 DNA: TGTGCCAGTAGTACTCGAATGAGCGGGTCCACAGATACGCAGTATTTT
clone size: NA; V gene: TRBV14; J gene: TRBJ2-2; D gene: NA; CDR3 protein: CASSQDGRHTGELFF; CDR3 DNA: TGTGCCAGCAGCCAAGACGGCAGGCACACCGGGGAGCTGTTTTTT
clone size: NA; V gene: TRBV7-2; J gene: TRBJ1-3; D gene: NA; CDR3 protein: CASSLSMGNTIYF; CDR3 DNA: TGTGCCAGCAGCTTATCTATGGGAAACACCATATATTTT
clone size: NA; V gene: TRBV6-4; J gene: TRBJ2-1; D gene: NA; CDR3 protein: CASSDSIGTLNEQFF; CDR3 DNA: TGTGCCAGCAGTGACTCGATTGGGACTCTGAATGAGCAGTTCTTC
clone size: NA; V gene: TRBV19; J gene: TRBJ2-3; D gene: TRBD2; CDR3 protein: CASSLRTSGRRKQGTDTQYF; CDR3 DNA: TGTGCCAGTAGCTTAAGGACTAGCGGGAGGAGGAAGCAGGGCACAGATACGCAGTATTTT
clone size: few; V gene: TRBV14; J gene: TRBJ2-7; D gene: TRBD2; CDR3 protein: CASSQRLAGASSTRPYHKSYEQYF; CDR3 DNA: TGTGCCAGCAGCCAAAGACTAGCGGGAGCTTCTTCGACCCGGCCCTATCACAAATCCTACGAGCAGTACTTC
clone size: NA; V gene: TRBV25-1; J gene: TRBJ2-2; D gene: NA; CDR3 protein: CASSEHKNTGELFF; CDR3 DNA: TGTGCCAGCAGTGAACACAAGAACACCGGGGAGCTGTTTTTT
clone size: few; V gene: TRBV6-5; J gene: TRBJ1-5; D gene: NA; CDR3 protein: CATWEGWGNQPQHF; CDR3 DNA: TGTGCCACCTGGGAGGGTTGGGGCAATCAGCCCCAGCATTTT
clone size: few; V gene: TRBV7-2; J gene: TRBJ2-7; D gene: TRBD2; CDR3 protein: CASSQSWTSVTYEQYF; CDR3 DNA: TGTGCCAGCAGCCAAAGCTGGACTAGCGTCACCTACGAGCAGTACTTC
clone size: NA; V gene: TRBV27; J gene: TRBJ1-1; D gene: NA; CDR3 protein: CASTSGQLNTEAFF; CDR3 DNA: TGTGCCAGCACCTCGGGACAACTGAACACTGAAGCTTTCTTT
clone size: NA; V gene: TRBV11-2; J gene: TRBJ2-5; D gene: NA; CDR3 protein: CASSFGGGAETQYF; CDR3 DNA: TGTGCCAGCAGCTTTGGGGGGGGCGCAGAGACCCAGTACTTC
clone size: NA; V gene: TRBV27; J gene: TRBJ2-7; D gene: NA; CDR3 protein: CASSPYDSAYEQYF; CDR3 DNA: TGTGCCAGCAGTCCATATGACAGTGCCTACGAGCAGTACTTC
clone size: once; V gene: TRBV13; J gene: TRBJ1-4; D gene: TRBD1; CDR3 protein: CASSLTGTGGRGREKLFF; CDR3 DNA: TGTGCCAGCAGCTTAACCGGGACAGGGGGCCGGGGGAGAGAAAAACTGTTTTTT
clone size: once; V gene: TRBV28; J gene: TRBJ1-4; D gene: NA; CDR3 protein: CASRKGGLYEKLFF; CDR3 DNA: TGTGCCAGCAGAAAGGGGGGGCTTTATGAAAAACTGTTTTTT